One and the same sample provided the 26 T cell receptor beta chains below, sequenced in a study of T cell repertoires in aging, cancer and after chemotherapy. TRB rearrangements spanning V, D and J were amplified using mixed TRB-A/B primers. TCRdb analysed the multiplex PCR reads with MiXCR anew, one entry per CDR3 protein. The sample yields roughly 2,600 distinct CDR3 sequences, approximately 52% seen once. Peripheral blood genomic DNA, not sorted cells or RNA, was the template. Source material: blood. Every receptor here comes from a human donor with a blood cancer. The donor label of this sample is uncertain.

This clonotype is labeled large. The J gene is TRBJ1-2, the V gene TRBV29-1; the D gene is possibly TRBD1 (5 bases). V lost 1 base, J lost 5 bases, and 14 bases lay in between. Looked up from germline, CDR1 is SQVTM and CDR2 is ANQGSEA. The CDR3 sequence is 14 residues long. CDR3 sequence: CSVEGLGQEYGYTF. Here the CDR3 DNA reads TGCAGCGTTGAAGGTTTGGGGCAGGAGTATGGCTACACCTTC.

The chain recombines TRBV19 with TRBJ2-1; the match to TRBD1 covers 7 bases. The ends lost 10 bases at V and 2 bases at J; junction bases unmatched: 11. The CDR3 spans 15 residues. In germline, CDR1 is LNHDA, CDR2 SQIVND (reference sequence). The CDR3: CATQEDRDPYNEQFF. The CDR3 DNA sequence: TGTGCCACCCAAGAAGACAGGGATCCCTACAATGAGCAGTTCTTC.

The CDR3 protein is CATSDLQGSDEQFF. The CDR3 DNA reads TGTGCCACCAGTGATTTGCAGGGGTCGGATGAGCAGTTCTTC. V gene TRBV24-1 combines with J gene TRBJ2-1; D may be TRBD1 (6 bases). Germline V gives CDR1 KGHDR, CDR2 SFDVKD. V lost 0 bases and J lost 8, with 10 bases in between. The CDR3 contains 14 residues.

This clonotype has more than one count but fewer than ten. This sequence joins TRBV5-6 and TRBJ1-1; 7 bases map to TRBD1. Trimming cost V 0 bases and J 0 bases; bases outside gene matches: 5. Germline CDR1 reads SGHDT; CDR2 reads YYEEEE. There are 16 residues in the CDR3. CDR3 sequence reads: CASSLVYRGLNTEAFF. The CDR3 DNA sequence: TGTGCCAGCAGCTTGGTCTACAGGGGATTGAACACTGAAGCTTTCTTT.

V and J are TRBV20-1 and TRBJ1-2; a weak D match, TRBD1 (6 bases). Deletions cut 2 bases from V and 5 bases from J, with 18 bases between. Germline lookup yields CDR1 DFQATT and CDR2 SNEGSKA (reference sequence). This CDR3 is 15 amino acids long. The CDR3: CSARLPRGAGYGYTF. The DNA of the CDR3 is TGCAGTGCTAGATTGCCCCGGGGGGCAGGGTATGGCTACACCTTC.

V gene TRBV2 combines with J gene TRBJ1-2, with a weak D call TRBD1 (5 bases). Trimming stripped 7 bases from V and 0 bases from J, with 9 bases between. The CDR3 consists of 13 residues. Germline lookup yields CDR1 SNHLY and CDR2 FYNNEI. The DNA for the CDR3 is TGTGCCAGCAAGCGGGACCCTAACTATGGCTACACCTTC. Its translation: CASKRDPNYGYTF.

The chain couples TRBV10-3 to TRBJ2-7; no definite D call. The CDR3 covers 14 residues. V was pared by 0 bases and J by 3 bases, with 9 bases between. Germline V gene sequence: CDR1 ENHRY, CDR2 SYGVKD. CDR3 sequence: CAISESNVVYEQYF. DNA for the CDR3: TGTGCCATCAGTGAGTCGAATGTGGTCTACGAGCAGTACTTC.

In this sample, this clonotype is large. This rearrangement joins TRBV11-1 to TRBJ2-5, with D tentatively TRBD2 (7 bases). The CDR3 runs to 16 residues. V lost 10 bases to trimming and J lost 4 bases, with 25 bases between them. Germline CDR1 is SGHAT and CDR2 is FQDESV (reference sequence). CDR3 region: CATSRGADQVSETQYF. CDR3 in DNA: TGTGCCACGTCTCGGGGGGCCGATCAGGTTTCAGAGACCCAGTACTTC.

The DNA of the CDR3 is TGTGCCACCAGTGAGCACGGACAGGGGAATCAGCCCCAGCATTTT. This gives the protein CATSEHGQGNQPQHF. This rearrangement joins TRBV24-1 to TRBJ1-5, with TRBD1 matching 9 bases. Germline V gene lookup returns CDR1 KGHDR and CDR2 SFDVKD. The CDR3 consists of 15 residues. The V and J ends lost 4 bases and 4 bases, in that order; junction bases with no gene match: 4.

The chain links TRBV18 to TRBJ1-2; TRBD1 agrees at 7 bases. The CDR3 runs 13 residues. V dropped 3 bases and J dropped 8; count of bases not matched to a gene: 6. CDR1 and CDR2 (germline): KGHSH, LQKENI. CDR3 residues: CASSPTRQGGYTF. As DNA, the CDR3 is TGTGCCAGCTCACCTACTCGACAGGGCGGCTACACCTTC.

The genes are TRBV15 and TRBJ2-4; D is possibly TRBD2 (5 bases). The CDR3 length is 15 residues. The V end was cut by 5 bases, the J end by 4 bases, with 15 bases between. The V gene's germline CDR1 is LNHNV and CDR2 YYDKDF (reference sequence). The chain's CDR3 is CATSPSGFWKNIQYF. The CDR3, as DNA: TGTGCCACCAGCCCATCGGGGTTTTGGAAAAACATTCAGTACTTC.

About this clonotype: One end of the junction does not line up with germline, which may come from a read error. The chain employs TRBV5-6 and TRBJ1-2; D is unclear. The CDR3 sequence is 14 residues long. CDR1 and CDR2 from the germline V gene are SGHDT and YYEEEE. CDR3 nucleotide sequence: TGTGCCAGCAGCTTTAAACAGTCGAACTCTGGCTACACCTTC. Protein sequence: CASSFKQSNSGYTF.

In its sample, this clonotype was seen a few times. The chain recombines TRBV19 with TRBJ1-2; D is unresolved. The V gene's germline CDR1 is LNHDA and CDR2 SQIVND (reference sequence). Trimming pared 5 bases from V and 6 bases from J, leaving 13 bases between. The CDR3 is 13 residues long. The CDR3 nucleotides are TGTGCCAGTAGTTTTGGCTTCTGGAATGGCTACACCTTC. Its translation is CASSFGFWNGYTF.

The chain carries TRBV7-2 and TRBJ2-7; D possibly matches TRBD1 or TRBD2 (5 bases each). The CDR3 loop spans 15 amino acids. Trimming shortened V by 4 bases and J by 5 bases, and 18 bases separated the two germline ends. The germline CDR1 and CDR2 sequences are SGHTA and FQGNSA. The CDR3 protein is CASSSYHGATDEQYF. CDR3 nucleotides: TGTGCCAGCAGCTCTTATCACGGGGCGACCGACGAGCAGTACTTC.

By proportion, this clonotype is large. The V gene is TRBV18, the J gene TRBJ2-7; no clear D. The V end was cut by 5 bases, the J end by 7 bases, with 9 bases between. Germline values: CDR1 KGHSH, CDR2 LQKENI. This CDR3 is 11 amino acids long. CDR3 region: CASSNVGEQYF. The CDR3 bases are TGTGCCAGCTCAAATGTGGGGGAGCAGTACTTC.

Only a few counts were recorded for this clonotype. This chain connects TRBV18 to TRBJ2-1; D uncertain. V was trimmed by 4 bases and J by 0 bases, leaving 19 bases between them. CDR1 and CDR2 (germline): KGHSH, LQKENI. This CDR3 is built from 18 residues. The DNA for the CDR3 is TGTGCCAGCTCACTAAGCTACATGGGCATGGGCTCCTACAATGAGCAGTTCTTC. It translates to CASSLSYMGMGSYNEQFF.

This clonotype was observed a few times. V gene TRBV4-3 combines with J gene TRBJ2-7; D uncertain. V was shortened by 3 bases and J by 0 bases, with 9 bases between the two germline ends. In germline, CDR1 is LGHNA, CDR2 YSLEER. CDR3 size: 14 residues. The CDR3 region is CASSQVKFSYEQYF. In DNA form, the CDR3 reads TGCGCCAGCAGCCAGGTGAAGTTCTCCTACGAGCAGTACTTC.

The J gene is TRBJ2-2, the V gene TRBV5-4, with no clear D. The CDR3 is made up of 15 amino acids. Germline V gene sequence: CDR1 SGHNT, CDR2 YYREEE (reference sequence). V dropped 3 bases and J dropped 3 bases, with 12 bases sitting between them. CDR3 sequence (DNA): TGTGCCAGCAGCTCCCCTTGGCGCGACACCGGGGAGCTGTTTTTT. This encodes CASSSPWRDTGELFF.

This clonotype qualifies as medium-sized. The V call is TRBV5-1, the J call TRBJ2-2, with D perhaps matching TRBD1 or TRBD2 (6 bases each). V lost 4 bases and J 5 bases, leaving 15 bases between the germline ends. CDR1 and CDR2 (germline): SGHRS, YFSETQ. The CDR3 runs to 15 residues. DNA of the CDR3: TGCGCCAGCAGCCTTGGGGGGCATGGAACCGGGGAGCTGTTTTTT. Its protein is CASSLGGHGTGELFF.

The J gene is TRBJ2-7, the V gene TRBV7-3, with 8 bases identical to TRBD1. Unmatched junction bases numbered 15, after V lost 5 bases and J lost 3 bases. The CDR3 sequence is 17 residues long. The V gene's germline CDR1 is SGHTA and CDR2 FQGTGA. The CDR3 sequence is CASSELGQAVAYYEQYF. Written as DNA, the CDR3 is TGTGCCAGCAGCGAACTGGGACAGGCGGTAGCTTACTACGAGCAGTACTTC.

The chain joins TRBV4-3 to TRBJ1-3; perhaps TRBD1 as D (5 bases). Per the germline V gene, CDR1 is LGHNA and CDR2 is YSLEER. The V end was cut by 0 bases, the J end by 0 bases, with 9 bases between. The CDR3 runs to 16 residues. The CDR3 DNA reads TGCGCCAGCAGCCAAGATATGGGGGACTCTGGAAACACCATATATTTT. Translated: CASSQDMGDSGNTIYF.

Of note for this clonotype: Mismatch with germline at one junction end may stem from a read error. This chain connects TRBV18 to TRBJ2-3; no definite D call. Germline V gives CDR1 KGHSH, CDR2 LQKENI. CDR3 length: 15 amino acids. The CDR3 reads CASLPPSGLTDTQYF. CDR3 sequence (DNA): TGTGCCAGCTTACCACCGTCCGGGCTCACAGATACGCAGTATTTT.

This clonotype showed up just once. The rearrangement joins TRBV24-1 to TRBJ2-2, with TRBD1 as a possible D gene (5 bases). The germline V gene encodes CDR1 KGHDR and CDR2 SFDVKD. V was cut by 12 bases and J by 7 bases, with 14 bases left in between. CDR3 length: 12 residues. CDR3 coding DNA: TGTGCCGTCTGGACACATGACGGGGAGCTGTTTTTT. Protein product: CAVWTHDGELFF.

The CDR3: CASSSWRGILRGELFF. The CDR3 DNA reads as TGTGCCAGCAGTTCTTGGAGGGGCATCTTAAGAGGGGAGCTGTTTTTT. V gene TRBV27 combines with J gene TRBJ2-2; tentatively, D is TRBD2 (6 bases). The CDR3 consists of 16 residues. In germline, CDR1 is MNHEY, CDR2 SMNVEV (reference sequence). Deletions cut 4 bases from V and 8 bases from J, with 20 bases between.

In this sample, this clonotype turned up a few times. The chain combines TRBV4-2 with TRBJ1-1, with D unclear. Trimming stripped 0 bases from V and 3 bases from J, with 11 bases between. The germline CDR1 and CDR2 sequences are LGHNA and YNFKEQ. This CDR3 has 15 residues. CDR3 region: CASSQDSQTDTEAFF. In DNA, the CDR3 is TGTGCCAGCAGCCAAGATTCCCAGACGGACACTGAAGCTTTCTTT.

The rearrangement joins TRBV10-3 to TRBJ2-7; the D gene is possibly TRBD1 (5 bases). This CDR3 has 13 amino acids. Germline lookup yields CDR1 ENHRY and CDR2 SYGVKD. Trimming shortened V by 8 bases and J by 4 bases, and 15 bases separated the two germline ends. CDR3 coding DNA: TGTGCCATCGGAGACAGTTTCGAATACGAGCAGTACTTC. Its translation is CAIGDSFEYEQYF.